This T cell receptor (beta chain) was identified in a study of technical replicates of blood from a few donors. Assay used: immunoSEQ multiplex PCR; TCRdb lists only in-frame clones, some missing. Seen here are 65,000 to 90,000 clones, about 90% observed once, and the top ten hold roughly 0.27%. A single count supports this clone. This CDR3 is built from 14 residues. The V end was cut by 0 bases, the J end by 1 base, with 5 bases between. Germline-derived CDR1 and CDR2 are SGHTA and FQGTGA. Sample: T cells isolated from PBMCs. This sequence originates from a human donor in good health. The chain joins TRBV7-3 to TRBJ2-3; D is possibly TRBD2 (5 bases). The CDR3 DNA follows: TGTGCCAGCAGCTTAACCGGGGGCACAGATACGCAGTATTTT. Protein sequence: CASSLTGGTDTQYF.